The next 26 T cell receptor beta chains were all read from a single sample in a study of blood T cell repertoires in COVID-19. Only in-frame clones appear in the TCRdb table, and some are missing; sequencing was by immunoSEQ multiplex PCR. The sample lists around 310,000 clones, 89% seen once, with less than 9.5% in the top ten. Sequenced: PBMCs or T cells enriched from blood (not recorded which). The receptors shown here come from a woman under 40 who had recovered from COVID-19.

The chain couples TRBV6-5 to TRBJ1-2; D is perhaps TRBD1 (6 bases). Germline loops: CDR1 MNHEY, CDR2 SVGAGI. The CDR3 is made up of 13 amino acids. V shed 7 bases and J shed 4 bases, with 13 bases lying between them. As DNA, the CDR3 is TGTGCCAGCAAAGGAGACAGGAGCTATGGCTACACCTTC. Translated, it gives CASKGDRSYGYTF.

The chain uses TRBV4-1 and TRBJ1-5; perhaps TRBD1 as D (6 bases). Trimming pared 2 bases from V and 4 bases from J, leaving 12 bases between. The germline V gene has CDR1 MGHRA and CDR2 YSYEKL. The CDR3 contains 15 residues. This chain's CDR3 is CASSQPGHGNQPQHF. CDR3 nucleotides: TGCGCCAGCAGCCAACCGGGACACGGAAATCAGCCCCAGCATTTT.

This rearrangement joins TRBV12-5 to TRBJ1-2; a possible D gene is TRBD1 (5 bases). Germline V gives CDR1 LGHNT, CDR2 FRNRAP. The CDR3 is 14 amino acids. V was clipped by 3 bases and J by 6 bases, with 14 bases between them. CDR3 DNA: TGTGCTAGTGGTTTTCGTGGCCAGGGCCATGGCTACACCTTC. Translation gives CASGFRGQGHGYTF. The full variable domain, its missing parts supplied by reference TRBV12-5 and TRBJ1-2, is DARVTQTPRHKVTEMGQEVTMRCQPILGHNTVFWYRQTMMQGLELLAYFRNRAPLDDSGMPKDRFSAEMPDATLATLKIQPSEPRDSAVYFCASGFRGQGHGYTFGSGTRLTVV.

This rearrangement joins TRBV28 to TRBJ1-6; 7 bases match TRBD1. The CDR3 runs 12 residues. The V gene's germline CDR1 is MDHEN and CDR2 SYDVKM. With 4 bases clipped from V and 9 bases from J, the junction kept 0 bases outside the gene matches. In DNA, the CDR3 is TGTGCCAGCAGTTACAGGGGTTCACCCCTCCACTTT. Translated: CASSYRGSPLHF. The variable domain in full, completed from reference TRBV28 and TRBJ1-6, reads DVKVTQSSRYLVKRTGEKVFLECVQDMDHENMFWYRQDPGLGLRLIYFSYDVKMKEKGDIPEGYSVSREKKERFSLILESASTNQTSMYLCASSYRGSPLHFGNGTRLTVT.

This sequence joins TRBV29-1 and TRBJ2-7; TRBD1 matches at 11 bases. Germline assignment: CDR1 SQVTM and CDR2 ANQGSEA. The CDR3 sequence is 15 residues long. V was pared by 1 base and J by 4 bases, with 6 bases of the junction left unmatched. DNA for the CDR3: TGCAGCGTTGAAGGAGGGACAGGGGGACATTACGAGCAGTACTTC. As protein: CSVEGGTGGHYEQYF.

This rearrangement joins TRBV30 to TRBJ1-2; 10 nucleotides match TRBD1. The CDR3 sequence is 14 residues long. V shed 3 bases, J shed 4 bases, and the junction held 5 bases outside the gene matches. CDR1 GTSNPN and CDR2 SVGIG come from the germline V gene (reference sequence). The CDR3 is CAWRLTGGTYGYTF. The CDR3 DNA sequence: TGTGCCTGGAGGTTGACAGGGGGCACCTATGGCTACACCTTC. Using reference TRBV30 and TRBJ1-2 for the parts outside the CDR3, the full variable domain is SQTIHQWPATLVQPVGSPLSLECTVEGTSNPNLYWYRQAAGRGLQLLFYSVGIGQISSEVPQNLSASRPQDRQFILSSKKLLLSDSGFYLCAWRLTGGTYGYTFGSGTRLTVV.

This chain uses TRBV7-2 with TRBJ1-3, with unresolved D. CDR3 length: 14 amino acids. Trimming removed 6 bases from V and 2 bases from J, with 11 bases in between. The V gene's germline CDR1 is SGHTA and CDR2 FQGNSA. The CDR3 nucleotides read TGTGCCAGCAGTGGGTGGGAGGCTGGAAACACCATATATTTT. It translates to CASSGWEAGNTIYF.

This chain joins TRBV15 and TRBJ1-5, with unresolved D. The germline CDR1 and CDR2 sequences are LNHNV and YYDKDF (reference sequence). Trimming cost V 3 bases and J 4 bases, with 10 bases left between them. This CDR3 region has 14 residues. CDR3 sequence (DNA): TGTGCCACCAGCAGCGCCGGGGTGAATCAGCCCCAGCATTTT. This translates into CATSSAGVNQPQHF. The whole variable domain, filled in from reference TRBV15 and TRBJ1-5, reads DAMVIQNPRYQVTQFGKPVTLSCSQTLNHNVMYWYQQKSSQAPKLLFHYYDKDFNNEADTPDNFQSRRPNTSFCFLDIRSPGLGDTAMYLCATSSAGVNQPQHFGDGTRLSIL.

In this sample, this clone turned up a few times. The chain uses TRBV11-2 and TRBJ1-2; D is unresolved. Germline V lookup: CDR1 SGHAT, CDR2 FQNNGV. The V end was cut by 1 base, the J end by 8 bases, with 17 bases between. The CDR3 has 15 amino acids. The CDR3 nucleotides read TGTGCCAGCAGCTTAGGGGGAGCGACTCTTCGGGGCTACACCTTC. As protein: CASSLGGATLRGYTF.

The chain employs TRBV1 and TRBJ2-1; the table's D call TRBD2 went unverified against the DNA. TRBV1 is labeled a pseudogene. The CDR3 is made up of 14 amino acids. The CDR3: CTSSPVPGVNEQFF. As DNA, the CDR3 is TGCACCAGCAGCCCAGTCCCGGGGGTAAATGAGCAGTTCTTC.

The CDR3 here is CASSYLGTDTEAFF. The CDR3, as DNA: TGTGCCAGCAGCTATTTAGGGACAGACACTGAAGCTTTCTTT. The chain joins TRBV7-2 to TRBJ1-1, with 7 positions matching TRBD1. The CDR3 loop spans 14 amino acids. The V gene end was trimmed by 4 bases and the J gene end by 3 bases; junction bases not matched to a gene: 5. Germline lookup yields CDR1 SGHTA and CDR2 FQGNSA. The full variable domain, rest sourced from reference TRBV7-2 and TRBJ1-1, is GAGVSQSPSNKVTEKGKDVELRCDPISGHTALYWYRQSLGQGLEFLIYFQGNSAPDKSGLPSDRFSAERTGGSVSTLTIQRTQQEDSAVYLCASSYLGTDTEAFFGQGTRLTVV.

The rearrangement links TRBV7-2 to TRBJ2-3, with TRBD2 matching over 9 bases. From germline, CDR1 is SGHTA and CDR2 FQGNSA. V trimming: 5 bases; J trimming: 2 bases; junction bases outside the gene matches: 2. This CDR3 spans 14 amino acids. DNA for the CDR3: TGTGCCAGCAGCCAGGGACTAGCCACAGATACGCAGTATTTT. Amino acid sequence: CASSQGLATDTQYF.

The rearrangement links TRBV13 to TRBJ2-7; D is unclear. The CDR3 is made up of 16 amino acids. Germline CDR1 and CDR2: PRHDT and FYEKMQ (reference sequence). With 4 bases removed from V and 0 bases from J, the gap between germline ends came to 16 bases. In DNA, the CDR3 is TGTGCCAGCAGCTCCGTACCGCGGCAAAGCTCCTACGAGCAGTACTTC. It codes for CASSSVPRQSSYEQYF.

V usage is TRBV19 and J usage is TRBJ2-3; tentatively, D is TRBD2 (6 bases). The V gene lost 3 bases and the J gene lost 1 base, with 11 bases spanning the gap. The germline V gene encodes CDR1 LNHDA and CDR2 SQIVND (reference sequence). The CDR3 covers 15 residues. The CDR3 reads CASSMGGFRTDTQYF. The CDR3 bases are TGTGCCAGTAGTATGGGGGGATTCCGCACAGATACGCAGTATTTT.

V is TRBV5-6 and J is TRBJ2-1; 9 nucleotides align to TRBD1. Trimming took 5 bases from V and 8 from J; bases not matched to a gene: 11. CDR1 SGHDT and CDR2 YYEEEE come from the germline V gene. This CDR3 is 15 amino acids long. The DNA of the CDR3 is TGTGCCAGCAGTTGGGGACAGGGTGTTGCCTATGAGCAGTTCTTC. This translates into CASSWGQGVAYEQFF.

The chain has TRBV6-5 and TRBJ1-5; unclear D gene. Trimming pared 0 bases from V and 7 bases from J, leaving 13 bases between. The CDR3 length is 15 residues. Germline CDR1 MNHEY, CDR2 SVGAGI. CDR3 loop: CASSYSPSEEQPQHF. The CDR3 DNA is TGTGCCAGCAGTTACTCGCCTTCGGAGGAACAGCCCCAGCATTTT.

The chain recombines TRBV4-3 with TRBJ1-1; D might be TRBD1 (6 bases). Trimming stripped 1 base from V and 4 bases from J, with 10 bases between. Germline V CDR1 and CDR2: LGHNA, YSLEER. There are 14 residues in the CDR3. The CDR3 region has the DNA TGCGCCAGCAGCCAAGCGGGGGGCTTCACTGAAGCTTTCTTT. Translating gives CASSQAGGFTEAFF.

CDR3 residues: CASSQEGTGGAGYTF. DNA of the CDR3: TGCGCCAGCAGCCAAGAAGGGACAGGGGGAGCGGGCTACACCTTC. The V and J genes are TRBV4-3 and TRBJ1-2; TRBD1 matches at 11 bases. The CDR3 extends over 15 amino acids. Trimming at V came to 0 bases and at J to 8 bases, leaving 5 bases not matched to a gene. Germline CDR1 LGHNA, CDR2 YSLEER.

This sequence joins TRBV27 and TRBJ1-4, with unresolved D. Trimming left V 9 bases short and J 1 base short, with 9 bases between. Per the germline V gene, CDR1 is MNHEY and CDR2 is SMNVEV (reference sequence). CDR3 length: 13 residues. The CDR3 sequence: CASPTRTNEKLFF. The CDR3 DNA follows: TGTGCCAGTCCCACAAGAACTAATGAAAAACTGTTTTTT.

This clone occurred once. The rearrangement links TRBV15 to TRBJ1-2; D is perhaps TRBD1 (6 bases). CDR1 is LNHNV, CDR2 YYDKDF, per germline (reference sequence). V shed 4 bases and J shed 4 bases, with 13 bases lying between them. The CDR3 length is 14 residues. The CDR3 region is CATSTNQGSYGYTF. CDR3 bases: TGTGCCACCAGCACAAACCAGGGGAGCTATGGCTACACCTTC.

The rearrangement uses TRBV10-3 and TRBJ2-7; TRBD1 might be the D (7 bases). V was clipped by 4 bases and J by 0 bases, with 16 bases between them. Germline V lookup: CDR1 ENHRY, CDR2 SYGVKD. This CDR3 is 16 amino acids long. CDR3 in amino acids: CAISAGGQLNSYEQYF. CDR3 bases: TGTGCCATCAGTGCAGGGGGGCAGCTTAACTCCTACGAGCAGTACTTC.

The gene calls are TRBV10-3 and TRBJ1-5; D perhaps matches TRBD1 (6 bases). V was cut by 10 bases and J by 6 bases, with 16 bases left in between. The CDR3 consists of 13 residues. In germline, CDR1 is ENHRY, CDR2 SYGVKD. Written as DNA, the CDR3 is TGTGCCACCCAAGGAACAGGGAGTCAGCCCCAGCATTTT. As protein: CATQGTGSQPQHF.

The chain recombines TRBV5-4 with TRBJ2-2, with a tentative D call TRBD1 (6 bases). V was trimmed by 5 bases and J by 7 bases, leaving 24 bases between them. The CDR3 loop spans 17 amino acids. Germline lookup yields CDR1 SGHNT and CDR2 YYREEE (reference sequence). Here the CDR3 reads CASRTQRGTGSGGELFF. CDR3 bases: TGTGCCAGCAGAACCCAAAGGGGAACAGGGTCGGGCGGGGAGCTGTTTTTT.

This sequence joins TRBV19 and TRBJ2-1; 12 bases match TRBD1. CDR1 is LNHDA, CDR2 SQIVND, per germline (reference sequence). The V gene end was trimmed by 6 bases and the J gene end by 10 bases; junction bases not matched to a gene: 4. This CDR3 is built from 13 residues. The chain's CDR3 is CASRGQGAREQFF. The CDR3 coding sequence is TGTGCCAGTAGGGGACAGGGGGCAAGGGAGCAGTTCTTC. Supplemented by reference TRBV19 and TRBJ2-1, the full variable domain reads DGGITQSPKYLFRKEGQNVTLSCEQNLNHDAMYWYRQDPGQGLRLIYYSQIVNDFQKGDIAEGYSVSREKKESFPLTVTSAQKNPTAFYLCASRGQGAREQFFGPGTRLTVL.

The rearrangement links TRBV11-2 to TRBJ1-2; 8 positions agree with TRBD1. This CDR3 contains 16 residues. Germline CDR1 is SGHAT and CDR2 is FQNNGV. The V segment lost 2 bases and the J segment 5 bases; nucleotides outside the gene matches: 10. The DNA for the CDR3 is TGTGCCAGCAGCTTACAGGGACAGGAGGGTTCTTATGGCTACACCTTC. It translates to CASSLQGQEGSYGYTF.

The rearrangement uses TRBV15 and TRBJ2-3, with D uncertain. Per germline, CDR1 LNHNV and CDR2 YYDKDF (reference sequence). V dropped 3 bases and J dropped 2 bases, with 9 bases sitting between them. This CDR3 is built from 14 residues. This CDR3 is CATSRSDFTDTQYF. CDR3 in DNA: TGTGCCACCAGCAGGTCCGACTTCACAGATACGCAGTATTTT.